This TCR beta chain was recorded in a study of cytomegalovirus exposure and HLA in healthy donors. PCR used 60 Vbeta primers and 13 Jbeta primers. Profiled with immunoSEQ multiplex PCR; TCRdb holds only in-frame clones, not every one. The sample contains some 180,000 clones, approximately 79% of which appear only once. This CDR3 is 14 amino acids long. With V trimmed by 7 bases and J by 5 bases, 10 bases remained unmatched. CDR1 and CDR2 from the germline V gene are MNHNY and SVGAGI (reference sequence). This clonotype was sampled from a male donor in good health and CMV-seronegative. This chain joins TRBV6-6 and TRBJ1-1, with 7 bases lining up with TRBD1. The sequencing input was PBMCs. CDR3 nucleotides: TGTGCCAGCATTTTTAGGGGGCGCGGGACTGAAGCTTTCTTT. This encodes CASIFRGRGTEAFF.